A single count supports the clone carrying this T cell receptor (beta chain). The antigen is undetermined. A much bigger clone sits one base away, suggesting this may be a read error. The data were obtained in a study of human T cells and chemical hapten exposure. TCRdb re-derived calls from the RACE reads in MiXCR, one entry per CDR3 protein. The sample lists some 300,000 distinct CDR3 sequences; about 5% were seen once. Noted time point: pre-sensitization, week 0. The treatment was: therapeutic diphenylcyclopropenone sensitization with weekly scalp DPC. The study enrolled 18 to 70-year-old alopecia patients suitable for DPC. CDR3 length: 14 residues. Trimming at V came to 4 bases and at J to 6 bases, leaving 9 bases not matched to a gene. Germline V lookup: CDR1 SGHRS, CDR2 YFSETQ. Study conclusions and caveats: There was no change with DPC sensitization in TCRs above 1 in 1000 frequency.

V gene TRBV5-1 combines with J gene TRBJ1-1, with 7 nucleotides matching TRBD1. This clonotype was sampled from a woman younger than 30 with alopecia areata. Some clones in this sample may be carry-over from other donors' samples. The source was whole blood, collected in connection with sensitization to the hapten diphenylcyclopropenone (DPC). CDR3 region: CASSQRQGSAEAFF. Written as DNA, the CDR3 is TGCGCCAGCAGCCAACGACAGGGATCTGCTGAAGCTTTCTTT.